The 8 T cell receptor beta chains reported below all come from one sample, sequenced in a study of cytomegalovirus exposure and HLA in healthy donors. The PCR ran on 60 Vbeta and 13 Jbeta primers. Sequencing was performed with immunoSEQ multiplex PCR; in TCRdb, only in-frame clones are kept and a portion is missing. Here the sample spans roughly 150,000 clones, roughly 77% being singletons. Source material: PBMCs. The receptors here all came from a man between 50 and 59 years old in good health and CMV-seropositive.

The genes are TRBV7-8 and TRBJ2-7; 10 bases are a match to TRBD1. V lost 5 bases to trimming and J lost 4 bases; unmatched junction nucleotides: 2. Per the germline V gene, CDR1 is SGHVS and CDR2 is FQNEAQ. The CDR3 spans 13 residues. The CDR3 reads CASSRGQGYEQYF. The CDR3 nucleotides are TGTGCCAGCAGCCGGGGACAGGGGTACGAGCAGTACTTC.

The rearrangement uses TRBV2 and TRBJ1-1, with D unclear. CDR1 and CDR2 from the germline V gene are SNHLY and FYNNEI. The V end was cut by 5 bases, the J end by 5 bases, with 15 bases between. The CDR3 sequence is 14 residues long. CDR3 nucleotides: TGTGCCAGCAGTAAGGAGGGAAAAATTACTGAAGCTTTCTTT. Protein sequence: CASSKEGKITEAFF.

J is TRBJ2-5 and V is TRBV5-5; D ambiguous. The J call could be wrong; TRBJ2-7 is a better fit for the DNA end. Germline V lookup: CDR1 SGHKS, CDR2 YYEKEE (reference sequence). This CDR3 is built from 13 residues. The CDR3 nucleotides are TGTGCCAGCAGCTTGGAGGCGGACTACGAGCAGTACTTC. Translating gives CASSLEADYEQYF.

The chain couples TRBV4-3 to TRBJ2-1, with 12 bases fitting TRBD1. There are 15 residues in the CDR3. Trimming removed 3 bases from V and 9 bases from J; junction bases left unmatched: 6. CDR1 is LGHNA and CDR2 is YSLEER in the germline V gene. The CDR3 bases are TGCGCCAGCAGCCACCCGGGACAGGGGGCCGGTGAGCAGTTCTTC. Protein: CASSHPGQGAGEQFF.

This chain connects TRBV7-9 to TRBJ2-3; TRBD2 matches 16 bases. The CDR3 runs to 15 residues. The germline V gene has CDR1 SEHNR and CDR2 FQNEAQ (reference sequence). Losses at the gene ends were 5 bases for V and 6 bases for J; bases not matched to a gene: 2. The CDR3 protein is CASSGTSGGVDTQYF. In DNA, the CDR3 is TGTGCCAGCAGCGGGACTAGCGGGGGGGTGGATACGCAGTATTTT.

The rearrangement uses TRBV18 and TRBJ1-6; 9 bases are a match to TRBD1. Germline CDR1 reads KGHSH; CDR2 reads LQKENI. V lost 3 bases to trimming and J lost 7 bases; unmatched junction nucleotides: 7. This CDR3 has 16 residues. In DNA form, the CDR3 reads TGTGCCAGCTCACCTGTGGACAGGGGTAAGAATTCACCCCTCCACTTT. As protein: CASSPVDRGKNSPLHF.

This chain uses TRBV4-3 with TRBJ2-1, with 7 positions matching TRBD2. Trimming at V came to 4 bases and at J to 14 bases, leaving 11 bases not matched to a gene. The CDR3 contains 13 residues. The germline gives CDR1 LGHNA, CDR2 YSLEER. DNA of the CDR3: TGCGCCAGCAGCCCCGGACCCGCGGGGGTTGAGTTCTTC. Translation: CASSPGPAGVEFF.

The chain joins TRBV23-1 to TRBJ1-1; 8 positions match TRBD1. TRBV23-1 is treated as an ORF (open reading frame) with a function not yet certain. Trimming removed 6 bases from V and 4 bases from J; junction bases left unmatched: 16. This CDR3 is built from 17 residues. The CDR3 DNA follows: TGCGCCAGCAGCCGAAGGAAAGTTGACAGGGGCGGCACTGAAGCTTTCTTT. It specifies CASSRRKVDRGGTEAFF.